Sequencing of this T cell receptor (beta chain) was carried out in a study of blood T cell repertoires in COVID-19. About the research overall: Spain, Italy and the United States supplied samples that represented acute and convalescent COVID-19. PBMCs, B-cell-depleted T cells, or T cells provided the cDNA or gDNA that made up the material.

In the source study's methods: Researchers report that nucleated cell counts were estimated from reference gene primer amplification. The protocol was immunoSEQ multiplex PCR, while the TCRdb copy is restricted to in-frame clones and leaves out a portion. That table is the source of V, J and clone size, and D and trimming were worked out from the DNA. The sample carries about 100,000 clones, about 85% recorded once. Germline loops: CDR1 MDHEN, CDR2 SYDVKM. Trimming shortened V by 2 bases and J by 0 bases, and 8 bases separated the two germline ends. The length of the CDR3 is 15 residues. The sequence was obtained from a woman aged 70 to 79 with active or convalescent COVID-19. The gene calls are TRBV28 and TRBJ1-5; no reliable D call. The sequencing input was peripheral blood. The CDR3 DNA sequence: TGTGCCAGCAGTTTACGAGGATATAGCAATCAGCCCCAGCATTTT. Its protein is CASSLRGYSNQPQHF.